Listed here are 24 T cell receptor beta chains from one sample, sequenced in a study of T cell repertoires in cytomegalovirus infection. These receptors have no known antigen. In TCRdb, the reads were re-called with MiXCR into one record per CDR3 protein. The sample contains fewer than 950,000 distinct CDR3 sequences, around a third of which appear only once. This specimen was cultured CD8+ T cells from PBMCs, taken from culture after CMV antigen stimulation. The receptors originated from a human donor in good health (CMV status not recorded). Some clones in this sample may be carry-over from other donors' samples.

DNA for the CDR3: TGTGCCAGCAGTTACGGGGACAGGGGACCTTATAGTGAGCAGTTCTTC. Encoded protein: CASSYGDRGPYSEQFF. J is TRBJ2-1 and V is TRBV6-2 or TRBV6-3, with 10 bases fitting TRBD1. The CDR3 runs to 16 residues. From germline, CDR1 is MNHEY and CDR2 SVGEGT. V dropped 2 bases and J dropped 9; count of bases not matched to a gene: 10.

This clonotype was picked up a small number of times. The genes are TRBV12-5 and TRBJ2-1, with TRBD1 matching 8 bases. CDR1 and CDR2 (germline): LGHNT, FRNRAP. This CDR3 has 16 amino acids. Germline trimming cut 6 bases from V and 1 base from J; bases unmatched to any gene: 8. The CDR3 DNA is TGTGCTAGTGGCCACTCGACAGGGGCATCCTACAATGAGCAGTTCTTC. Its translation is CASGHSTGASYNEQFF.

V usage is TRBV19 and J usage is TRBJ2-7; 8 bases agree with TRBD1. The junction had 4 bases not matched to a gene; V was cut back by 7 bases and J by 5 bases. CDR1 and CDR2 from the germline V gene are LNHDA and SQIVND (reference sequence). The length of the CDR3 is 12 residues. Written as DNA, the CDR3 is TGTGCCAGTATGGACAGGGAGGACGAGCAGTACTTC. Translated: CASMDREDEQYF.

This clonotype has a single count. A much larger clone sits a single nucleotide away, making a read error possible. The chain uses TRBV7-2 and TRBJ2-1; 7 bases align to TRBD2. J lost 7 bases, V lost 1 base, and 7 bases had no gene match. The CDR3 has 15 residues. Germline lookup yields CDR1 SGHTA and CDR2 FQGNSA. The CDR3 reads CASSLDAAGTNEQFF. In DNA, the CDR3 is TGTGCCAGCAGCTTAGATGCAGCGGGGACGAATGAGCAGTTCTTC.

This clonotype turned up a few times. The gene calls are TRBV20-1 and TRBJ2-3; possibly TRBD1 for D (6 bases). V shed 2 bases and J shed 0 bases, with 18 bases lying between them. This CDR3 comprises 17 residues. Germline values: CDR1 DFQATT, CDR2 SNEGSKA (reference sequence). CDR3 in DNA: TGCAGTGCTAGAAGAACCAGGGGAGCGGCTAGCACAGATACGCAGTATTTT. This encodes CSARRTRGAASTDTQYF.

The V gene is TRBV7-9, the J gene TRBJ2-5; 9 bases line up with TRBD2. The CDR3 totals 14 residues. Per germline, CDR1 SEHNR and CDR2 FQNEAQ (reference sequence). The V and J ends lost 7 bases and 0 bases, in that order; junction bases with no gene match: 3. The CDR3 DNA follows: TGTGCCAGCAACGAGCGGGGGGACCAAGAGACCCAGTACTTC. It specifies CASNERGDQETQYF.

The CDR3 region has the DNA TGTGCCAGCAGCCCAGTGGGGGGGGCCCAATACAATGAGCAGTTCTTC. Its protein is CASSPVGGAQYNEQFF. V and J are TRBV7-9 and TRBJ2-1; tentative D call: TRBD2 (7 bases). V lost 5 bases, J lost 4 bases, and 18 bases lay in between. The length of the CDR3 is 16 residues. The germline gives CDR1 SEHNR, CDR2 FQNEAQ (reference sequence).

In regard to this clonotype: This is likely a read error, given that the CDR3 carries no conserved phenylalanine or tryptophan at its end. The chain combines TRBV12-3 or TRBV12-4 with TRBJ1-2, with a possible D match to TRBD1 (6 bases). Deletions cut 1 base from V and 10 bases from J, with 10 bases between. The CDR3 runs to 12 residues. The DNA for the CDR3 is TGTGCCAGCAGTTTAGGACAGGAAGCCTACACCTCC. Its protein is CASSLGQEAYTS.

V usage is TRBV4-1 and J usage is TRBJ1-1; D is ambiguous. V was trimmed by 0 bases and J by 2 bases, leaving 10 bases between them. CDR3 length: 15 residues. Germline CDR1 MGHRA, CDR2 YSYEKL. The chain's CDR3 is CASSQEGAGNTEAFF. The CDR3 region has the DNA TGCGCCAGCAGCCAAGAGGGAGCAGGAAACACTGAAGCTTTCTTT.

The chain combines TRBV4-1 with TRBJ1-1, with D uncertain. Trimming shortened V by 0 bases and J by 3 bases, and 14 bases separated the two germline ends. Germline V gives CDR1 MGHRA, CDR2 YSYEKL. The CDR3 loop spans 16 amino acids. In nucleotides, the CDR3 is TGCGCCAGCAGCCAAGATCCCGGGCTAGGAGACACTGAAGCTTTCTTT. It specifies CASSQDPGLGDTEAFF.

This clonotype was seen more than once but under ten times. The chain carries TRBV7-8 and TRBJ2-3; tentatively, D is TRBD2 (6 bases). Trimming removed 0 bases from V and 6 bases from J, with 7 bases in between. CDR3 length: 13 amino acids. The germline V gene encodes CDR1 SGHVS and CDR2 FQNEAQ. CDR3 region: CASSLARGDTQYF. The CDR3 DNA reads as TGTGCCAGCAGCTTAGCGCGGGGTGATACGCAGTATTTT.

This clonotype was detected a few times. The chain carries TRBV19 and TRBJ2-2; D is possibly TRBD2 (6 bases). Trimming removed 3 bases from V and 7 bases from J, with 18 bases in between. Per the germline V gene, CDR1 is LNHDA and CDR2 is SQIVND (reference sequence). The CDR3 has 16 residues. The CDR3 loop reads CASSIQEGTDLGELFF. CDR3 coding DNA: TGTGCCAGTAGTATTCAGGAGGGGACTGACCTCGGGGAGCTGTTTTTT.

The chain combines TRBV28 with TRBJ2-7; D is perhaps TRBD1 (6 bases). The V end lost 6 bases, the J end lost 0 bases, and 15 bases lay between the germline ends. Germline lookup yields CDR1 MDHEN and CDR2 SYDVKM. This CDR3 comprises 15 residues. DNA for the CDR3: TGTGCCAGCAGGAAGGACAGAATTAGCTCCTACGAGCAGTACGTC. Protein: CASRKDRISSYEQYV.

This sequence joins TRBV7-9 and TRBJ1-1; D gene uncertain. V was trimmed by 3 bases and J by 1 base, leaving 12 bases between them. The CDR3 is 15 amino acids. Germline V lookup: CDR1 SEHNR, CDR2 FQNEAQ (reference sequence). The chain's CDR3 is CASSFWIPSNTEAFF. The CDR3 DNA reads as TGTGCCAGCAGCTTCTGGATACCTTCGAACACTGAAGCTTTCTTT.

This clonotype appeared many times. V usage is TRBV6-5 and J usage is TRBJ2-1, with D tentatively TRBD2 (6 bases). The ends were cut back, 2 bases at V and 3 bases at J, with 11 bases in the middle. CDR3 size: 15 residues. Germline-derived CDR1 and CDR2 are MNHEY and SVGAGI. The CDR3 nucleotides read TGTGCCAGCAGTTACATGCGGGGTCGCTACAATGAGCAGTTCTTC. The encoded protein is CASSYMRGRYNEQFF.

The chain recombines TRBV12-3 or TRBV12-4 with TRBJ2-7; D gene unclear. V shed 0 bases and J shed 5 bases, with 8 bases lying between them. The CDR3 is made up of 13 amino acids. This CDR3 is CASSLAKGNEQYV. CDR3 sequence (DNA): TGTGCCAGCAGTTTAGCGAAAGGGAACGAGCAGTACGTC.

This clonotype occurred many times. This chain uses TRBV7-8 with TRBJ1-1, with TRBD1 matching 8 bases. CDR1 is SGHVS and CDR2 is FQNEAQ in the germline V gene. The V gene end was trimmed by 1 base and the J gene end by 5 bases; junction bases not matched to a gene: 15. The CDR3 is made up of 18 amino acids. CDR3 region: CASSLVYLQGARWTEAFF. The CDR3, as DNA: TGTGCCAGCAGCTTAGTCTATTTGCAGGGGGCACGATGGACTGAAGCTTTCTTT.

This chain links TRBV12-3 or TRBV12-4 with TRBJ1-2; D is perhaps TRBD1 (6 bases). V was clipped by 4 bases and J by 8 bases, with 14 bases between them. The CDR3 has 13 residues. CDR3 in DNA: TGTGCCAGCAGTTCAGGGGTGTCTCGCGGCTACACCTTC. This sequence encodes CASSSGVSRGYTF.

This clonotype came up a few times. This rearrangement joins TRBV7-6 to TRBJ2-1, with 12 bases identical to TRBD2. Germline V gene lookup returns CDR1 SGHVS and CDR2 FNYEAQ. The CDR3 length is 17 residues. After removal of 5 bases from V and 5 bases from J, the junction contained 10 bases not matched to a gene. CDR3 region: CASSLYGLAGGDNEQFF. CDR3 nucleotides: TGTGCCAGCAGCCTTTATGGGCTAGCGGGGGGGGACAATGAGCAGTTCTTC.

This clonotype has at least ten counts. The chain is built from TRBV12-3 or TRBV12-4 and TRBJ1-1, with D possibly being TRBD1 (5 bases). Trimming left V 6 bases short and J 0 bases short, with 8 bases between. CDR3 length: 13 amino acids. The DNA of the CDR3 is TGTGCCAGCAGCTCGACAGTGAACACTGAAGCTTTCTTT. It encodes CASSSTVNTEAFF.

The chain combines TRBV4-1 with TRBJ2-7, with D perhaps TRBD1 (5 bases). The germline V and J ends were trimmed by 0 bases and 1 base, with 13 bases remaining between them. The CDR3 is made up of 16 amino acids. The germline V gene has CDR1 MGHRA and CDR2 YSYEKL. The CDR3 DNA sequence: TGCGCCAGCAGCCAAGACCCGACAGCTCTTTCCTACGAGCAGTACTTC. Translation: CASSQDPTALSYEQYF.

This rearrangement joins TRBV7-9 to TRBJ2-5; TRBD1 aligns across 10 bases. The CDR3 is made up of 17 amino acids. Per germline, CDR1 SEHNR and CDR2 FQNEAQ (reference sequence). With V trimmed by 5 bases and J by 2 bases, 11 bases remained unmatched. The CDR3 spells CASSPGQGSQIQETQYF. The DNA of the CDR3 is TGTGCCAGCAGCCCGGGACAGGGGTCGCAAATACAAGAGACCCAGTACTTC.

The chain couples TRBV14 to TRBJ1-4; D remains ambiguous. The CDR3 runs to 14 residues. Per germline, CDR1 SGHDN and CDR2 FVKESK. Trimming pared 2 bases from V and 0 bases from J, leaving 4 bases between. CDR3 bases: TGTGCCAGCAGCCAACAGCCAACTAATGAAAAACTGTTTTTT. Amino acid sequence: CASSQQPTNEKLFF.

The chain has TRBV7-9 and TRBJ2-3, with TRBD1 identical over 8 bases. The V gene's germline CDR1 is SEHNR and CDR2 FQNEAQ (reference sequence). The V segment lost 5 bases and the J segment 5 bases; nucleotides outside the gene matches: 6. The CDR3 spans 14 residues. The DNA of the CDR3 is TGTGCCAGCAGCCAGGGGGCGTGGGGAGATACGCAGTATTTT. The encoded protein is CASSQGAWGDTQYF.